This TCR beta chain stems from a study of blood T cell repertoires in COVID-19 (dated by TCRdb to about 2020). Notes on the research overall: Samples covering the acute and convalescent phases of COVID-19 were provided by collaborators in the United States, Italy and Spain. The prospective study material was composed of cDNA or gDNA derived from T cells, B-cell-depleted T cells, or PBMCs. The dataset comprised deeply sampled blood TCRbeta repertoires from subjects exposed to, actively infected with, or recovered from COVID-19. The repertoires were made available in a free public database intended to serve as a resource for research on the immune response to SARS-CoV-2. Samples came from the ongoing ImmuneRACE study (first 160 participants) plus 1,254 subjects from 6 global collaborators. Sample metadata almost always included a de-identified subject ID, COVID-19 status, age in years and sex. Where HLA class I and class II types were available, the types were taken from metadata supplied by the sample provider, not from assay-based typing. Broad study findings and their caveats: The amount of clinical and demographic metadata varied by source and participant and was provided uncurated.

Enrolling through a virtual design, the prospective study's participants ranged in age from roughly 18 to 100 years and lived across some 23 United States geographic areas. To assign participants to cohorts, the prospective study relied on clinical history that participants themselves reported in a screening survey and a study questionnaire. For ImmuneRACE Cohort 3, a participant was defined as recovered based on two consecutive negative NP/OP PCR tests, clearance by a healthcare professional, or resolution of symptoms. Mobile phlebotomists in the prospective study collected whole blood, serum and a nasopharyngeal or oropharyngeal swab from every participant. Prospective study participants could optionally give additional blood draws and questionnaires over an approximately two-month period. Prospective study blood samples were shipped either frozen or at room temperature before DNA extraction.

Concerning this clone itself: This clone's antigen is unknown. The record has no base qualities; no much larger clone is one base away.

The immunoSEQ Assay, a bias-controlled multiplex PCR, was used to amplify TCRbeta CDR3 regions from genomic DNA. The study's own analysis went as follows. Within the assay, amplification of reference gene primers was used to estimate how many nucleated cells each sample contained. Sequence reads were collapsed and filtered to measure the absolute abundance of every unique TCRbeta CDR3 rearrangement. For each sample, productive Simpson clonality was calculated as the square root of Simpson's diversity index over productive rearrangements. The immuneACCESS repertoire file appears here via TCRdb, limited to in-frame rearrangements. These files lack a portion of the clones; in checked studies, under half of the deficit traces to unresolved V genes, and the cause of the others is not known. The DNA gave D and trimming, while V, J and clone size come from that table. For this sample the table gives 200,000 to 250,000 clones, of which 65% to 85% were detected only once. The top ten hold 3% to 3.5% of the sample.

Inclusive of the bounding cysteine and phenylalanine, the CDR3 is 14 residues long. The entry retains the CDR3 DNA only, 42 bases that are in frame from base 1. For this chain, trimming is 6 bases at the V end and 7 bases at the J end, and the number of junction bases without a gene match is 9. The CDR1 and CDR2 encoded by the germline V gene (reference sequence) are GTSNPN and SVGIG. The chain is made from TRBV30 and TRBJ1-4; TRBD1 lines up with 9 middle nucleotides. Sequencing was done on a sample of PBMCs or T cells enriched from blood (not recorded which). The receptor's source is a woman in her sixties who had recovered from COVID-19. The nucleotides read TGTGCCTGTATTGGGACAGGGTCGGGTGAAAAACTGTTTTTT. Translated, it gives CACIGTGSGEKLFF.